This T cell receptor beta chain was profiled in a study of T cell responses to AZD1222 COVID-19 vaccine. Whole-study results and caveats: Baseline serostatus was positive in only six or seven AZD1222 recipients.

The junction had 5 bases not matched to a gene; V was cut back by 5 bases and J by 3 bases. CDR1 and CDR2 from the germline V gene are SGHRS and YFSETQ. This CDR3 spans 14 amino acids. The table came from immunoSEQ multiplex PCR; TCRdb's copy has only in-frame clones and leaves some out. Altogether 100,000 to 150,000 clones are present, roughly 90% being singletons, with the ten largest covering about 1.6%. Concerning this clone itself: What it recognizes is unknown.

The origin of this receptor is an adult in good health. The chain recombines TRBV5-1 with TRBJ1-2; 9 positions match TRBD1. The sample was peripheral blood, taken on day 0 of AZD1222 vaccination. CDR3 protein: CASSPGQGYYGYTF. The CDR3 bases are TGCGCCAGCAGTCCGGGACAGGGATACTATGGCTACACCTTC.